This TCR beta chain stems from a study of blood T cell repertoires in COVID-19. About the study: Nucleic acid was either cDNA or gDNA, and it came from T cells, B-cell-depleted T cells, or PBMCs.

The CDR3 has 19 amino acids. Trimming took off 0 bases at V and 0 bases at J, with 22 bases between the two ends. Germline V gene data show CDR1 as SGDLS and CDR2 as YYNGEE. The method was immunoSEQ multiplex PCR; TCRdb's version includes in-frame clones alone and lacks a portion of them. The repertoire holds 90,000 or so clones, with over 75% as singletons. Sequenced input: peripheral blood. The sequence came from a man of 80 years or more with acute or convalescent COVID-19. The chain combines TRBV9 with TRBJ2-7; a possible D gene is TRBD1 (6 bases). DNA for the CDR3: TGTGCCAGCAGCGTAGGGACAGTCCCTGGCGACATGGGCTCCTACGAGCAGTACTTC. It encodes CASSVGTVPGDMGSYEQYF.